This T cell receptor beta chain was obtained from a study of shared clonotypes between healthy human individuals. Study in general: For every donor, three CD4 naive, three CD4 memory, two CD8 naive and one CD8 memory plates were used.

Each subset's genomic DNA was shared equally among a number of immunoSEQ plates. This table comes from immunoSEQ multiplex PCR, and its TCRdb copy is limited to in-frame clones, with some not included. The profile shows roughly 2 million clones, approximately 94% of them singletons. V was pared by 1 base and J by 4 bases, with 14 bases between. CDR1 and CDR2 (germline): MDHEN, SYDVKM. This CDR3 comprises 15 residues. This receptor was obtained from a man younger than 35 in good health. What was sequenced was naive CD4+ T cells sorted from blood. Indicated subset: CD45RA+ positively selected. The rearrangement links TRBV28 to TRBJ2-7; a weak D match, TRBD2 (5 bases). CDR3 DNA sequence: TGTGCCAGCAGTTTATCAGGACTGGGAAGGTACGAGCAGTACTTC. Protein: CASSLSGLGRYEQYF.